A selection of T cell receptor beta chains follows, all from one sample in a study of vaccination effects on CD4 cells after COVID-19. Using immunoSEQ multiplex PCR, the repertoire was profiled, and TCRdb retains in-frame clones only, with some absent. The table lists tens of thousands of clones, roughly 80% of them singletons. These receptors are not linked to any known antigen. The sample was CD4+ T cells from PBMCs cultured without peptide, taken before COVID-19 vaccination. These receptors originate from a human donor who had a prior SARS-CoV-2 infection. CDR3s include the opening cysteine and the closing phenylalanine or tryptophan. D genes are given only for firm matches. The listing skips clone size in some rows; elsewhere it reads once, few, many or a size class.

>TRBJ1-3|-|TRBV2|-
TGTGCCAGCAGTGAGGCAGGGGAGTACACCATATATTTT
CASSEAGEYTIYF
>TRBJ2-7|-|TRBV11-3|TRBD2
TGTGCCAGCAGCCGGGAGGGTGGGCTCGAGCAGTACTTC
CASSREGGLEQYF
>TRBJ1-2|-|TRBV20-1|-
TGCAGTGCGGTTCCGACGGCGTTCGCCTTC
CSAVPTAFAF
>TRBJ1-2|-|TRBV10-3|TRBD1
TGTGCCATCAGTGAGCCGGGACAGGGAATCTATGGCTACACCTTC
CAISEPGQGIYGYTF
>TRBJ2-3|-|TRBV5-4|-
TGTGCCGGGGCGCCCGGGGGTAGCAAGGATACGCAGTATTTT
CAGAPGGSKDTQYF
>TRBJ1-2|-|TRBV6-5|TRBD1
TGTGCCAGCAGGCGACAGGGCGGTGGCTACACCTTC
CASRRQGGGYTF
>TRBJ2-1|few|TRBV5-4|-
TGTGCCAGCAGCCCCGTAGGTTACAATGAGCAGTTCTTC
CASSPVGYNEQFF
>TRBJ2-3|-|TRBV13|TRBD2
TGTGCCAGCAGCCCCAGACTAGCGGGGAGCACAGATACGCAGTATTTT
CASSPRLAGSTDTQYF
>TRBJ1-5|-|TRBV2|-
TGTGCCAGCAGTGGACAAACGTTCAATCAGCCCCAGCATTTT
CASSGQTFNQPQHF
>TRBJ2-1|-|TRBV11-3|TRBD2
TGTGCCAGCACCGGGACTAGAGAGTACAATGAGCAGTTCTTC
CASTGTREYNEQFF
>TRBJ2-5|-|TRBV6-6|-
TGTGCCAGCAGCCTTAAAGAGACCCAGTACTTC
CASSLKETQYF
>TRBJ2-2|-|TRBV10-3|-
TGTGCCATCAGTGAGAACAGCGGGGAGCTGTTTTTT
CAISENSGELFF
>TRBJ2-1|-|TRBV5-5|TRBD2
TGTGCCAGCAGCTTTCGGGGGGGAGCCTACAATGAGCAGTTCTTC
CASSFRGGAYNEQFF
>TRBJ1-1|few|TRBV30|-
TGTGCCGCAACCAATGGACTCTGGAACACTGAAGCTTTCTTT
CAATNGLWNTEAFF
>TRBJ2-7|-|TRBV6-5|TRBD2
TGTGCCAGCTGGACTAGCGGGAGGGCGAAGGAAGGGCAGTACTTC
CASWTSGRAKEGQYF
>TRBJ1-1|few|TRBV10-3|-
TGTGCCACCCAGGACGGCTACACTGAAGCTTTCTTT
CATQDGYTEAFF
>TRBJ2-3|-|TRBV24-1|-
TGTGCCACCAGTGATTTGGGCGACAGCACAGATACGCAGTATTTT
CATSDLGDSTDTQYF
>TRBJ2-3|-|TRBV5-4|TRBD2
TGTGCCAGCAGCTCCGGGACTAGCGGCACGACAAGCACAGATACGCAGTATTTT
CASSSGTSGTTSTDTQYF
>TRBJ2-2|-|TRBV10-3|TRBD1
TGTGCCGCCAGACAGGGTAGCACCGGGGAGCTGTTTTTT
CAARQGSTGELFF
>TRBJ2-2|-|TRBV27|TRBD2
TGTGCCAGCAGTTTATCGAGGGCGGGGGAAAACACCGGGGAGCTGTTTTTT
CASSLSRAGENTGELFF
>TRBJ1-6|-|TRBV4-2|TRBD1
TGTGCCAGCAGCGCACAGGGGATAGGGGAATCACCCCTCCACTTT
CASSAQGIGESPLHF
>TRBJ2-3|few|TRBV7-9|TRBD2
TGTGCCAGCAGCCCGGGACTAGCGGTAGATACGCAGTATTTT
CASSPGLAVDTQYF
>TRBJ1-2|-|TRBV5-4|-
TGTGCCAGCAGCTTGGGGGCTGGCGCGGGCCTAGGCGGCTACACCTTC
CASSLGAGAGLGGYTF
>TRBJ2-1|-|TRBV7-9|-
TGTGCCAGCAGCTCTACTAAGAATGAGCAGTTCTTC
CASSSTKNEQFF
>TRBJ1-1|-|TRBV5-1|-
TGCGCCAGCAGCTTGGATGGATCCCAAGAAGCTTTCTTT
CASSLDGSQEAFF
>TRBJ2-7|once|TRBV15|-
TGTGCCACCAAGGTTAGCGGAGGCCAAGAGCAGTACTTC
CATKVSGGQEQYF
>TRBJ2-7|-|TRBV12-5|-
TGTGCTAGTGGTTTACAACAGGGAAAGTACGAGCAGTACTTC
CASGLQQGKYEQYF
>TRBJ2-5|-|TRBV29-1|-
TGCAGCGTTTTGCGGGGAGCCCAAGAGACCCAGTACTTC
CSVLRGAQETQYF
>TRBJ2-5|-|TRBV7-2|TRBD1
TGTGCCAGCAGCCAACGACAGGGGAGAGAGACCCAGTACTTC
CASSQRQGRETQYF
>TRBJ2-3|-|TRBV6-4|TRBD1
TGTGCCAGCAGGGAACAGGGGCAACCCACAGATACGCAGTATTTT
CASREQGQPTDTQYF
>TRBJ2-6|-|TRBV5-4|-
TGTGCCAGCAGCTTGGCAGGTGCTCACTCTGGGGCCAACGTCCTGACTTTC
CASSLAGAHSGANVLTF
>TRBJ1-5|-|TRBV6-2/TRBV6-3|TRBD1
TGTGCCAGCAGTTACACTTCGGGACAGGGGGCGGGTCAGCCCCAGCATTTT
CASSYTSGQGAGQPQHF
>TRBJ2-7|-|TRBV18|TRBD1
TGTGCCAGCTCACCAGACAGGGGGCTGAGTCGGCAGTACTTC
CASSPDRGLSRQYF
>TRBJ1-1|-|TRBV19|-
TGTGCCAGTAGGCTCAGGTGGGAGGGCACTGAAGCTTTCTTT
CASRLRWEGTEAFF
>TRBJ1-1|-|TRBV27|-
TGTGCCAGCAGTTTTAGTCCGGGGATGAACACTGAAGCTTTCTTT
CASSFSPGMNTEAFF
>TRBJ1-1|few|TRBV11-3|-
TGTGCCAGCAGCGGCAGGCTGAACACTGAAGCTTTCTTT
CASSGRLNTEAFF
>TRBJ2-3|-|TRBV6-5|TRBD1
TGTGCCAGCAGTTACTCTTCAGGGGGCGTAGATACGCAGTATTTT
CASSYSSGGVDTQYF
>TRBJ2-7|-|TRBV6-5|-
TGTGCCAGCAGTTACGGGCCTCCCTTCTACGAGCAGTACTTC
CASSYGPPFYEQYF
>TRBJ1-4|-|TRBV7-9|-
TGTGCCAGCAGCTTAGCCCACCCGCCAGATGTTGAAAAACTGTTTTTT
CASSLAHPPDVEKLFF
>TRBJ1-1|-|TRBV7-3|-
TGTGCCAGCAGCTCCGGGGGAGGTAGAGCTTTCTTT
CASSSGGGRAFF
>TRBJ1-5|-|TRBV5-5|-
TGTGCCAGCAGCTTGGTACCGGAGGCAAATAGCAATCAGCCCCAGCATTTT
CASSLVPEANSNQPQHF
>TRBJ2-3|-|TRBV20-1|TRBD2
TGCAGTGCTAGTTTTTTAGCGGGGGGGCTTGGTACGCAGTATTTT
CSASFLAGGLGTQYF
>TRBJ1-5|once|TRBV6-5|-
TGTGCCAGCAGCCCCCCCGGGACACAAAATCAGCCCCAGCATTTT
CASSPPGTQNQPQHF
>TRBJ2-2|once|TRBV7-3|-
TGTGCCAGCAGCCCTTTGGGTCTCAAGAACACCGGGGAGCTGTTTTTT
CASSPLGLKNTGELFF
>TRBJ2-1|-|TRBV19|TRBD2
TGTGCCAGTAGTGGAAGACTAGCGGGACGTGGTTGGAGTGACAATGAGCAGTTCTTC
CASSGRLAGRGWSDNEQFF
>TRBJ2-1|-|TRBV5-1|-
TGCGCCAGCAGCTTGGAGACTACCGAGTTCTTC
CASSLETTEFF
>TRBJ2-3|-|TRBV7-6|TRBD2
TGTGCCAGCAGCCCAATCGGGGGGGCGTTTGGCACAGATACGCAGTATTTT
CASSPIGGAFGTDTQYF
>TRBJ2-1|-|TRBV15|TRBD2
TGTGCCACCAGCAGAGCGGTAAGCGGGGTATACAATGAGCAGTTCTTC
CATSRAVSGVYNEQFF